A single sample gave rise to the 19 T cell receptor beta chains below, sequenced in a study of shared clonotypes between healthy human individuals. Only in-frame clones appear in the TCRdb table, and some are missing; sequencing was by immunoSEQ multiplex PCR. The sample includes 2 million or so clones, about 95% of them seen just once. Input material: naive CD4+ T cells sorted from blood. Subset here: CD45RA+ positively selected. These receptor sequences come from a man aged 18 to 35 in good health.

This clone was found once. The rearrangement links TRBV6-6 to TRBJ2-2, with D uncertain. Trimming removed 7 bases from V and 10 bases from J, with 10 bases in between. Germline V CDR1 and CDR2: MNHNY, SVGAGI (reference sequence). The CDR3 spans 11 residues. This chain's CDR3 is CASIGSSELFF. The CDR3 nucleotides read TGTGCCAGCATTGGGTCCTCGGAGCTGTTTTTT.

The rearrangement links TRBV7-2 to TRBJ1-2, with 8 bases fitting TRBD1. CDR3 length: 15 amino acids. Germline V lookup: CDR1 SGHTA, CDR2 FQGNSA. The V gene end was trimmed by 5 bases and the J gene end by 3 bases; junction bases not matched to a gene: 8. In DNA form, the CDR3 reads TGTGCCAGCAGCAAGCCAGGGGGCGCGGACTATGGCTACACCTTC. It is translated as CASSKPGGADYGYTF.

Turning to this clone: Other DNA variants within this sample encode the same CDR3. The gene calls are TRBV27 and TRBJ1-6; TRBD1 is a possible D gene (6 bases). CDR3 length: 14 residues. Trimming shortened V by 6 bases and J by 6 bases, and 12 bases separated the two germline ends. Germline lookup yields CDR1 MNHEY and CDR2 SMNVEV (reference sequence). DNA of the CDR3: TGTGCCAGCAGCGGACAGACACTTAATTCACCCCTCCACTTT. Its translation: CASSGQTLNSPLHF.

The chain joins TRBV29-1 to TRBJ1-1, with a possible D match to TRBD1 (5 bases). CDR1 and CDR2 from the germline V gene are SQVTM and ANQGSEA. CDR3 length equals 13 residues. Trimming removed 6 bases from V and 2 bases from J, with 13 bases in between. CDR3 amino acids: CSVPTDLNTEAFF. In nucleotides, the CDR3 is TGCAGCGTCCCGACAGACCTAAACACTGAAGCTTTCTTT.

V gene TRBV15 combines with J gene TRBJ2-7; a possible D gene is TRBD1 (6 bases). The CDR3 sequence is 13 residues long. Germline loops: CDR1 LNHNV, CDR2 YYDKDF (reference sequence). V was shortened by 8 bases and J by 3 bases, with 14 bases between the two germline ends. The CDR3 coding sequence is TGTGCCACCGAGAACAGGGCGGGCTACGAGCAGTACTTC. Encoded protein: CATENRAGYEQYF.

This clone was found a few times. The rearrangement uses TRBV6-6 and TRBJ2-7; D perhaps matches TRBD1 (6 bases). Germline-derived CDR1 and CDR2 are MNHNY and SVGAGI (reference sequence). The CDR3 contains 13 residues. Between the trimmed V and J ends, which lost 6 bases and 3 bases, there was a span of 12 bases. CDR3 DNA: TGTGCCAGCAGCAGGACAGTAAACTACGAGCAGTACTTC. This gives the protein CASSRTVNYEQYF.

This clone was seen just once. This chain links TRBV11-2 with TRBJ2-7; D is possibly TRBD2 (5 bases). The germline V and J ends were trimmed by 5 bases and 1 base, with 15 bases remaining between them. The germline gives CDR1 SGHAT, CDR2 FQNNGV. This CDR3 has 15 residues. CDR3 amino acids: CASSPYKDWSYEQYF. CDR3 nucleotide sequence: TGTGCCAGCAGCCCTTATAAGGACTGGTCCTACGAGCAGTACTTC.

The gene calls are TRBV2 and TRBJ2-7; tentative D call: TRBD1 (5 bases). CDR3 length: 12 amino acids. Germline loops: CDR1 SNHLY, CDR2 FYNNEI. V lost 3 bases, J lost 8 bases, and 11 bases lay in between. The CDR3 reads CASSEGRVQQYF. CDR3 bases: TGTGCCAGCAGTGAGGGCAGGGTGCAGCAGTACTTC.

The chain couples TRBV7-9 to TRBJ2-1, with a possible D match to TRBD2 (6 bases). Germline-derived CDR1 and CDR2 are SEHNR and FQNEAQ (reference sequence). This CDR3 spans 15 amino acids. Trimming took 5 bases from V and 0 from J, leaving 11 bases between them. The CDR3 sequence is CASSLSGFSYNEQFF. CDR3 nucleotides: TGTGCCAGCAGCCTTAGCGGCTTCTCCTACAATGAGCAGTTCTTC.

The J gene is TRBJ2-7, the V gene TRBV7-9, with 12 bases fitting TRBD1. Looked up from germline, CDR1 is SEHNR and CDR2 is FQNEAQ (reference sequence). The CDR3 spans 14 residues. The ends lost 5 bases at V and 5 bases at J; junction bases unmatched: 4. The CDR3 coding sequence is TGTGCCAGCAGCCGGGGACAGGGGGCGGACGAGCAGTACTTC. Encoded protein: CASSRGQGADEQYF. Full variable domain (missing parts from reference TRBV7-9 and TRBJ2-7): DTGVSQNPRHKITKRGQNVTFRCDPISEHNRLYWYRQTLGQGPEFLTYFQNEAQLEKSRLLSDRFSAERPKGSFSTLEIQRTEQGDSAMYLCASSRGQGADEQYFGPGTRLTVT.

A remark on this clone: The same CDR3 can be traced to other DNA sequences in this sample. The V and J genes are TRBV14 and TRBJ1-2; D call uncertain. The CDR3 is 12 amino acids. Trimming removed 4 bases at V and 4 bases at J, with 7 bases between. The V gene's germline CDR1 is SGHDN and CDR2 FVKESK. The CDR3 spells CASSPSGYGYTF. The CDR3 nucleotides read TGTGCCAGCAGCCCCTCTGGCTATGGCTACACCTTC.

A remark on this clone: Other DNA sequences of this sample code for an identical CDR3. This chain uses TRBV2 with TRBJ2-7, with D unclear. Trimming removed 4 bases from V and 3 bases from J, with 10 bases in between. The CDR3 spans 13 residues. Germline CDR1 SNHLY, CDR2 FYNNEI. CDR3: CASSVGRDYEQYF. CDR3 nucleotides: TGTGCCAGCAGTGTTGGCAGAGACTACGAGCAGTACTTC.

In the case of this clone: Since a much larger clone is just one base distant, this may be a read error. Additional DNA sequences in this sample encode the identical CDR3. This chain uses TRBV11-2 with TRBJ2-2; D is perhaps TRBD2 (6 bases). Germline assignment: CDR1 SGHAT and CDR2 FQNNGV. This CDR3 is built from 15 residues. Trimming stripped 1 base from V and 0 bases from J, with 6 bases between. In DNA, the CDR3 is TGTGCCAGCAGCTTAGGCGGGGCGAACACCGGGGAGCTGTTTTTT. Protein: CASSLGGANTGELFF.

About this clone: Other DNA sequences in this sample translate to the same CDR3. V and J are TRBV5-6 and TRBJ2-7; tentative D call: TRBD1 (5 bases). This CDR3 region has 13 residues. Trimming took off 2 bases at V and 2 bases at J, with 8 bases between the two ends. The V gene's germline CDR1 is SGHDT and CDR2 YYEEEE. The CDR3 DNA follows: TGTGCCAGCAGCTTAACAGGCACCTACGAGCAGTACTTC. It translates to CASSLTGTYEQYF.

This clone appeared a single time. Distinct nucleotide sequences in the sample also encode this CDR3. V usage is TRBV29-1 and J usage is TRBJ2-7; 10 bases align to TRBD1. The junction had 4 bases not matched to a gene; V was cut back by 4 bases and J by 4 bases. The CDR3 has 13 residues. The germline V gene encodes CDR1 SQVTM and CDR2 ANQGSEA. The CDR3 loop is CSVGGQGRYEQYF. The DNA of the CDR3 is TGCAGCGTTGGGGGACAGGGGAGGTACGAGCAGTACTTC.

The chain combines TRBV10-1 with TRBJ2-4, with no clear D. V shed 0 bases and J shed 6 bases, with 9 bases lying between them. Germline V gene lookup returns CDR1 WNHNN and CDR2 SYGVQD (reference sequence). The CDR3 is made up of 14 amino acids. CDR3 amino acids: CASSESNTVNIQYF. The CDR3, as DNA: TGCGCCAGCAGTGAGTCGAACACCGTAAACATTCAGTACTTC.

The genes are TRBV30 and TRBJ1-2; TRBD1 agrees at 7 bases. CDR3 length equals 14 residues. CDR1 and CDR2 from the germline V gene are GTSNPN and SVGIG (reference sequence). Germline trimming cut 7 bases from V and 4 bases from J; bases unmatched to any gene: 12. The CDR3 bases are TGTGCCTCCCCGACAGGGAGCTCTGTCTATGGCTACACCTTC. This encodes CASPTGSSVYGYTF.

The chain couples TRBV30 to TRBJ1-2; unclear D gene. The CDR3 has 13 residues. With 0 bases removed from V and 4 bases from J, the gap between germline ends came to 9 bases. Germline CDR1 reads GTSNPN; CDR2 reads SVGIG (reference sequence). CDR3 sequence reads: CAWSVALPYGYTF. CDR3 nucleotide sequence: TGTGCCTGGAGTGTAGCGTTACCCTATGGCTACACCTTC.

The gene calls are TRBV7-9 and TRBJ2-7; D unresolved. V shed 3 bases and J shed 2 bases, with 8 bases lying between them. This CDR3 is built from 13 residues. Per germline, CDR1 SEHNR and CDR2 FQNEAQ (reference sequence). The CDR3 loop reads CASSFPGAYEQYF. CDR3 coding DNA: TGTGCCAGCAGCTTTCCGGGCGCCTACGAGCAGTACTTC.